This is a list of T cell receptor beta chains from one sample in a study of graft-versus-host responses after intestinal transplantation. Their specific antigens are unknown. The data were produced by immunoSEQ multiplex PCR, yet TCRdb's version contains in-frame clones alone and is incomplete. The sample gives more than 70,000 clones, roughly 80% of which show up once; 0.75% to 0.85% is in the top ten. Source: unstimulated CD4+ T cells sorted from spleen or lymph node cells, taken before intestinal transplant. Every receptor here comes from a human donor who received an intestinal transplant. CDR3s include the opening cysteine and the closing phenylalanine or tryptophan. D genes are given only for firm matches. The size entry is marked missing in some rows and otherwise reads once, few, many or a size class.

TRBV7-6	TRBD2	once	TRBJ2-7	TGTGCCAGCAGCATTCTAGCGGGAGCGGGTTACGAGCAGTACTTC	CASSILAGAGYEQYF
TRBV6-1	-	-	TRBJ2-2	TGTGCCAGCAGTGCCCAGCCGGGGGCGAACACCGGGGAGCTGTTTTTT	CASSAQPGANTGELFF
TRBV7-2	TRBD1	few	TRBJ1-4	TGTGCCAGCAGCTTAGGACAGGGGGCTGAAAAACTGTTTTTT	CASSLGQGAEKLFF
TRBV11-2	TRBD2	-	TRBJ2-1	TGTGCCAGCAGCTTAGTCGCCGGGACTAGCTCAAAGGTGGGTGAGCAGTTCTTC	CASSLVAGTSSKVGEQFF
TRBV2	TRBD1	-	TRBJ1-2	TGTGCCAGCAGTAACAGGGGGCACTATGGCTACACCTTC	CASSNRGHYGYTF
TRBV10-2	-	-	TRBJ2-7	TGCGCCAGCTCTGACCCCCCCACAGGGACCTACGAGCAGTACTTC	CASSDPPTGTYEQYF
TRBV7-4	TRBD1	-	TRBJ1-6	TGTGCCAGCAGCTTCTTGTGTATCGGACAGGGCTCCTATAATTCACCCCTCCACTTT	CASSFLCIGQGSYNSPLHF
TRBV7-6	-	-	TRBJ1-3	TGTGCCAGCAGCCCCTTTCAGGGCCCAGGAAACACCATATATTTT	CASSPFQGPGNTIYF
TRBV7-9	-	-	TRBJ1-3	TGTGCCAGCAGCCCGCGACAGCTCTCTGGAAACACCATATATTTT	CASSPRQLSGNTIYF
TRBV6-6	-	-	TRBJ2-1	TGTGCCAGCAGATTACAGGGACGGGATGAGCAGTTCTTC	CASRLQGRDEQFF
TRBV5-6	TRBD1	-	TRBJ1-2	TGTGCCAGCAGCGGGGGGTCGGGGACAGGCTATGGCTACACCTTC	CASSGGSGTGYGYTF
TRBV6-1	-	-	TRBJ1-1	TGTGCCAGCAATGAAGGTAAACAAACGAACACTGAAGCTTTCTTT	CASNEGKQTNTEAFF
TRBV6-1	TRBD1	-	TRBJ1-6	TGTGCCACCTCGGACAGGTGGGGTTCACCCCTCCACTTT	CATSDRWGSPLHF
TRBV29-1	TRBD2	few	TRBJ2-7	TGCAGCGTAGCGGGGGATAACTACGAGCAGTACTTC	CSVAGDNYEQYF
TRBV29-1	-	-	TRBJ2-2	TGCAGCGCCGGCGGGCGCGCATCCACCGGGGAGCTGTTTTTT	CSAGGRASTGELFF
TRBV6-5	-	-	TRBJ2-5	TGTGCCAGCAGTGAGATAGCGGTTGGTGAGACCCAGTACTTC	CASSEIAVGETQYF
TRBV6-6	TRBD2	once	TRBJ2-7	TGTGCCAGCAGTTACCTCGGGAGGGGTAAAGGCGAGCAGTACTTC	CASSYLGRGKGEQYF
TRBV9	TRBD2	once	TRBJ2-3	TGTGCCAGCACCCACGGGACTAGCGGCACAGATACGCAGTATTTT	CASTHGTSGTDTQYF
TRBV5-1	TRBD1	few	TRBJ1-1	TGCGCCAGCAGCTCAACAGGGGAAAGTACTGAAGCTTTCTTT	CASSSTGESTEAFF
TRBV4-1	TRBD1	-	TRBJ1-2	TGCGCCAGCAGCCAAGGAGGGGGCCTCTATGGCTACACCTTC	CASSQGGGLYGYTF
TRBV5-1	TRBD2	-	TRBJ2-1	TGCGCCAGCACGACTAGCGGACCCTACAATGAGCAGTTCTTC	CASTTSGPYNEQFF
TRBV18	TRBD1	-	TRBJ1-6	TGTGCCAGCTCATTTACCGGGACAGGGGGTCATAATTCACCCCTCCACTTT	CASSFTGTGGHNSPLHF
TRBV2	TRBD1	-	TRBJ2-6	TGTGCCAGCAGTCAAAGGACAGGGGGAGCGGTGACTGGGGCCAACGTCCTGACTTTC	CASSQRTGGAVTGANVLTF
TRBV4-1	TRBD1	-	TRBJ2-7	TGCGCCAGCAGCCAAGCATTATCACAGGGGGCCTACGAGCAGTACTTC	CASSQALSQGAYEQYF
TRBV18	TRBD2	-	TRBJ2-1	TGTGCCAGCTCCCGGACTAGCGGGAGTGTGCCCTACAATGAGCAGTTCTTC	CASSRTSGSVPYNEQFF
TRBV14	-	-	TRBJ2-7	TGTGCCAGCAGCCTATCTAGGGGCTCCTACGAGCAGTACTTC	CASSLSRGSYEQYF
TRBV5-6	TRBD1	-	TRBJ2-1	TGTGCCAGCAGCCCCAATGACAGGGATGAGCAGTTCTTC	CASSPNDRDEQFF
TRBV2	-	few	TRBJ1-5	TGTGCCAGCAGTTTCTGGGCCAATCAGCCCCAGCATTTT	CASSFWANQPQHF
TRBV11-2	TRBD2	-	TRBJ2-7	TGTGCCAGCAGCTTAGTACAAGCTAGCGGGAGCCCCTACGAGCAGTACTTC	CASSLVQASGSPYEQYF
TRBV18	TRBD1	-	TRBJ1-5	TGTGCCAGCTCAGCCTCCGACAGGGATCGAAATCAGCCCCAGCATTTT	CASSASDRDRNQPQHF
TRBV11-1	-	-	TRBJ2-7	TGTGCCAGCAGCTTGGAACTAGTCAACGAGCAGTACTTC	CASSLELVNEQYF